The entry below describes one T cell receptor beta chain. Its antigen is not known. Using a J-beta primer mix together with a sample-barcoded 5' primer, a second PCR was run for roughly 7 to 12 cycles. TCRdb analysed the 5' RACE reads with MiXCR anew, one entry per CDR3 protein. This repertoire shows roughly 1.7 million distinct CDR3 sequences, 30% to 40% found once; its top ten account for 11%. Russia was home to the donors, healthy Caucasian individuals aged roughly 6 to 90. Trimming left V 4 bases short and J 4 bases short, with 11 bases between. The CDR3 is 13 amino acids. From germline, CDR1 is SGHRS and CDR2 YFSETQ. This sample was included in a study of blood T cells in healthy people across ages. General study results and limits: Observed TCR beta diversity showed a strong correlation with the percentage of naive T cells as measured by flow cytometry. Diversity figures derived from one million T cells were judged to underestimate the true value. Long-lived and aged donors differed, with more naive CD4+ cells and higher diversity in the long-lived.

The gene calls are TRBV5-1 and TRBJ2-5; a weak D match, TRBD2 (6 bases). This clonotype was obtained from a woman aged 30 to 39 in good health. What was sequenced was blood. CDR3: CASSRTNGETQYF. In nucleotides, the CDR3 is TGCGCCAGCAGCAGGACTAACGGAGAGACCCAGTACTTC.